This T cell receptor (beta chain) was sequenced during a study of graft-versus-host responses after intestinal transplantation (dated by TCRdb to the early 2020s). The study in broad terms: Multivisceral, liver-intestinal, or isolated intestinal transplants were received by the recipients. All recipients received anti-thymocyte globulin induction followed by maintenance tacrolimus and steroids for around 3 years. After intestinal transplantation, graft-versus-host and host-versus-graft alloreactive T cell clones in the graft, circulation and bone marrow were tracked using bulk TCR-beta CDR3 sequencing. Alloreactive clones were identified by sequencing pre-transplant mixed lymphocyte reaction products and comparing these products with unstimulated pre-transplant donor and recipient T cells. The cohort enrolled 24 intestinal transplant recipients, one of whom was a retransplant, and a few patients without pretransplant specimens were excluded. Donor T cell macrochimerism was defined as a peak of at least 4% donor T cells among recipient peripheral blood mononuclear cells. Samples from three later patients were sequenced in-house on an Illumina MiSeq with MiXCR processing rather than by the commercial service.

The method behind the library was the immunoSEQ multiplex PCR assay. In most patients, genomic DNA was isolated using the Qiagen DNeasy Blood and Tissue Kit and sent frozen to Adaptive Biotechnologies for TCR sequencing. Adaptive Biotechnologies carried out high-throughput TCR-beta CDR3 sequencing of genomic DNA for most patients. In the source study's methods: TCR sequencing data for some 19 patients were retrieved from Adaptive's ImmunoSEQ software; three other patients were processed with MiXCR and VDJtools. To correct CD4 versus CD8 sorting errors, sequences present in both subsets at a frequency ratio below 5:1 were removed. CDR3 nucleotide sequences shared between donor and recipient were removed because their origin could not be assigned. To be classed as alloreactive, a clone needed at least 2-fold expansion over unstimulated cells and a minimum CFSE-low frequency of 0.002% (template counts) or 0.001% (read counts). Mappable clones were those detected in sequenced pre-transplant spleen, lymph node, or MLR CFSE-low populations of the donor or recipient. Cumulative frequency of alloreactive clones was calculated as a percentage of all sequences weighted by copy number. TCRdb's version of the immuneACCESS table is confined to in-frame rearrangements and falls short of the full clone set. An unresolved V gene accounts for under half of the shortfall where checked; the remainder is of unknown origin. The D gene and trimming were derived from the DNA, and the V and J assignments and clone size from that table. The sample data list around 110,000 clones, and roughly nine tenths of these were observed just once. About 0.18% of the sample is taken by the ten largest.

The paper's findings and limits, for the study overall: The conclusions were limited by the relatively low number and heterogeneity of the intestinal transplant patients. In patients with donor T cell macrochimerism, the allografts had high GvH to HvG T cell clonal ratios. Peak levels of circulating GvH clones were associated with declines in HvG clones early after transplant. GvH clones turned up in recipient bone marrow, with some appearing earlier in ileal mucosa or blood, a pattern consistent with an intestinal mucosal origin.

About this clone: Its specific antigen is unknown. No base quality information exists; no much larger clone differs at one position.

This specimen's time point label, interpreted: cells obtained before transplantation from donor or recipient. CD3+CD4+ and CD3+CD8+ populations were FACS-sorted from unstimulated pre-transplant donor and recipient cells taken from spleen or lymph nodes. The CDR3 holds 15 amino acids from the cysteine to the phenylalanine. Only CDR3 DNA is held: 45 bases, read in frame from base 1. V is reduced by 3 bases and J by 2 bases, leaving a spacing of 11 bases between them. The germline V gene encodes CDR1 KGHSH and CDR2 LQKENI. This receptor was obtained from a human donor who received an intestinal transplant. Specimen: unstimulated CD4+ T cells sorted from spleen or lymph node cells, collected before intestinal transplant. The chain is encoded by TRBV18 joined to TRBJ1-3; the D segment could be TRBD1, given 6 matching bases. The CDR3: CASSPKTGTGNTIYF. The bases are TGTGCCAGCTCACCTAAAACAGGGACTGGAAACACCATATATTTT.